The 26 T cell receptor beta chains below were found in one sample sequenced in a study. Treg sorting used a CD4+CD25+CD127-/low gate. Using its own MiXCR run on the 5' RACE reads, TCRdb lists one record per CDR3 protein. The sample has about 10,000 distinct CDR3 sequences, over 35% seen once. The specimen sequenced was Tregs sorted from a lymph node. The receptors stem from a female donor with breast cancer.

The chain combines TRBV7-9 with TRBJ1-2; 8 bases are a match to TRBD1. V gave up 4 bases and J gave up 4 bases; unmatched junction bases: 5. The CDR3 sequence is 14 residues long. Germline V lookup: CDR1 SEHNR, CDR2 FQNEAQ (reference sequence). CDR3 coding DNA: TGTGCCAGCAGCTCAGGGGGCGGATGCTATGGCTACACCTTC. It specifies CASSSGGGCYGYTF. Combining the CDR3 with reference TRBV7-9 and TRBJ1-2 gives the whole variable domain DTGVSQNPRHKITKRGQNVTFRCDPISEHNRLYWYRQTLGQGPEFLTYFQNEAQLEKSRLLSDRFSAERPKGSFSTLEIQRTEQGDSAMYLCASSSGGGCYGYTFGSGTRLTVV.

This clonotype was observed a handful of times. V is TRBV7-6 and J is TRBJ2-3; 8 nucleotides agree with TRBD1. After removal of 6 bases from V and 3 bases from J, the junction contained 5 bases not matched to a gene. The CDR3 totals 14 residues. Germline values: CDR1 SGHVS, CDR2 FNYEAQ. For the CDR3, the DNA is TGTGCCAGCAGTTTTTGGGACAGGACAGATACGCAGTATTTT. It encodes CASSFWDRTDTQYF.

V is TRBV9 and J is TRBJ2-1, with D uncertain. V lost 0 bases, J lost 0 bases, and 7 bases lay in between. This CDR3 has 15 amino acids. Per the germline V gene, CDR1 is SGDLS and CDR2 is YYNGEE. CDR3 in amino acids: CASSVGVSSYNEQFF. In DNA, the CDR3 is TGTGCCAGCAGCGTAGGGGTGAGCTCCTACAATGAGCAGTTCTTC.

The CDR3 is CAISEAMSYEQYF. DNA for the CDR3: TGTGCCATCAGTGAGGCCATGTCCTACGAGCAGTACTTC. This rearrangement joins TRBV10-3 to TRBJ2-7; D gene unclear. CDR3 length equals 13 residues. CDR1 is ENHRY, CDR2 SYGVKD, per germline. V gave up 2 bases and J gave up 1 base, with 6 bases separating them.

This sequence joins TRBV7-6 and TRBJ2-7; D unresolved. Trimming removed 1 base at V and 4 bases at J, with 14 bases between. CDR3 length equals 15 residues. From germline, CDR1 is SGHVS and CDR2 FNYEAQ. CDR3 loop: CASSLGAGDSYEQYF. The CDR3 nucleotides read TGTGCCAGCAGCTTAGGGGCAGGCGATTCGTACGAGCAGTACTTC.

This chain uses TRBV7-3 with TRBJ1-1; possible D gene TRBD1, 5 bases. Germline V CDR1 and CDR2: SGHTA, FQGTGA. The CDR3 consists of 13 residues. Trimming shortened V by 5 bases and J by 5 bases, and 12 bases separated the two germline ends. The CDR3: CASSPQTATEAFF. CDR3 DNA sequence: TGTGCCAGCAGCCCCCAGACAGCAACTGAAGCTTTCTTT.

V gene TRBV5-1 combines with J gene TRBJ2-3, with TRBD2 matching over 9 bases. The J segment lost 3 bases and the V segment lost 3 bases, leaving 11 bases of the junction unmatched. The CDR3 totals 17 residues. Germline V gene data show CDR1 as SGHRS and CDR2 as YFSETQ. For the CDR3, the DNA is TGCGCCAGCAGCTCGTTTGCTAGCGGGGAAACGACAGATACGCAGTATTTT. This translates into CASSSFASGETTDTQYF.

Regarding this clonotype: Here the CDR3 omits its conserved ending phenylalanine or tryptophan, so a read error is the likely source. This chain uses TRBV27 with TRBJ2-7, with TRBD1 matching 8 bases. In germline, CDR1 is MNHEY, CDR2 SMNVEV (reference sequence). V dropped 4 bases and J dropped 3; count of bases not matched to a gene: 2. This CDR3 is built from 13 residues. This CDR3 reads CASSYGQGYEQYL. CDR3 in DNA: TGTGCCAGCAGTTACGGACAGGGCTACGAGCAGTACCTC.

The chain joins TRBV5-1 to TRBJ2-1, with TRBD1 matching 9 bases. The germline CDR1 and CDR2 sequences are SGHRS and YFSETQ. CDR3 length equals 15 residues. The junction had 10 bases not matched to a gene; V was cut back by 4 bases and J by 8 bases. The CDR3 protein is CASSPGQGEDDEQFF. The CDR3 DNA follows: TGCGCCAGCAGCCCGGGACAGGGAGAGGACGATGAGCAGTTCTTC.

This chain uses TRBV29-1 with TRBJ1-1, with D perhaps matching TRBD1 (5 bases). V lost 4 bases and J lost 7, with 19 bases in between. The CDR3 has 14 amino acids. Germline CDR1 and CDR2: SQVTM and ANQGSEA. In nucleotides, the CDR3 is TGCAGCGTTGTCGGGGCTGAAGGAAAGAATGAAGCTTTCTTT. Translation: CSVVGAEGKNEAFF.

V and J are TRBV9 and TRBJ1-1, with TRBD1 identical over 7 bases. Germline V gene data show CDR1 as SGDLS and CDR2 as YYNGEE. V shed 2 bases, J shed 4 bases, and the junction held 5 bases outside the gene matches. The CDR3 has 14 residues. The CDR3 loop reads CASSVGDSRTEAFF. The CDR3, as DNA: TGTGCCAGCAGCGTTGGGGACAGTCGCACTGAAGCTTTCTTT.

The V and J genes are TRBV7-2 and TRBJ2-3; 9 bases align to TRBD2. The CDR3 is 14 amino acids. Germline trimming cut 7 bases from V and 4 bases from J; bases unmatched to any gene: 6. Germline V gene sequence: CDR1 SGHTA, CDR2 FQGNSA. Here the CDR3 reads CASKGLAMSDTQYF. The CDR3 nucleotides are TGTGCCAGCAAAGGACTAGCGATGTCAGATACGCAGTATTTT. The full variable domain, with the rest looked up from reference TRBV7-2 and TRBJ2-3, is GAGVSQSPSNKVTEKGKDVELRCDPISGHTALYWYRQSLGQGLEFLIYFQGNSAPDKSGLPSDRFSAERTGGSVSTLTIQRTQQEDSAVYLCASKGLAMSDTQYFGPGTRLTVL.

The chain combines TRBV9 with TRBJ1-2; 7 positions agree with TRBD1. Trimming at V came to 0 bases and at J to 7 bases, leaving 12 bases not matched to a gene. Germline V CDR1 and CDR2: SGDLS, YYNGEE. This CDR3 region has 16 residues. The CDR3 nucleotides read TGTGCCAGCAGCGTAGGAGGGGGCCCCGAAAGGGGTGGCTACACCTTC. Translating gives CASSVGGGPERGGYTF.

This clonotype was counted a few times. Germline is not matched at one junction end, which may reflect a read error. The rearrangement uses TRBV7-7 and TRBJ2-2; maybe TRBD2 (5 bases). This CDR3 is built from 12 residues. The germline V gene has CDR1 SSHAT and CDR2 FNYEAQ (reference sequence). This chain's CDR3 is CASSLAFGELFF. CDR3 bases: TGTGCTAGCAGCTTAGCGTTCGGGGAGCTGTTTTTT.

In the case of this clonotype: Germline is not matched at one junction end, which may reflect a read error. The chain uses TRBV20-1 and TRBJ2-3; D tentatively reads TRBD1 or TRBD2 (6 bases each). This CDR3 comprises 16 residues. CDR1 is DFQATT, CDR2 SNEGSKA, per germline (reference sequence). The CDR3, as DNA: TGCAGCGCTAGTAGCCTCGGGGGCGCGAGCACAGATACGCAGTATTTT. Encoded protein: CSASSLGGASTDTQYF.

The chain recombines TRBV7-6 with TRBJ2-1; D is possibly TRBD1 (6 bases). This CDR3 region has 15 residues. CDR1 and CDR2 (germline): SGHVS, FNYEAQ. V was shortened by 2 bases and J by 6 bases, with 14 bases between the two germline ends. The CDR3 DNA follows: TGTGCCAGCAGCTTATTTACAGGGCGGGCCAATGAGCAGTTCTTC. It is translated as CASSLFTGRANEQFF.

The V and J genes are TRBV7-9 and TRBJ2-1; 13 bases map to TRBD2. Germline CDR1 SEHNR, CDR2 FQNEAQ (reference sequence). V dropped 5 bases and J dropped 4; count of bases not matched to a gene: 8. CDR3 length equals 17 residues. In DNA form, the CDR3 reads TGTGCCAGCAGCCGGGACGGGACTAGCGGGACTTACAATGAGCAGTTCTTC. It is translated as CASSRDGTSGTYNEQFF. The whole variable domain, remainder taken from reference TRBV7-9 and TRBJ2-1, is DTGVSQNPRHKITKRGQNVTFRCDPISEHNRLYWYRQTLGQGPEFLTYFQNEAQLEKSRLLSDRFSAERPKGSFSTLEIQRTEQGDSAMYLCASSRDGTSGTYNEQFFGPGTRLTVL.

This clonotype came up a few times. The chain joins TRBV6-5 to TRBJ1-2; D remains unclear. Germline V gene sequence: CDR1 MNHEY, CDR2 SVGAGI. V was trimmed by 5 bases and J by 4 bases, leaving 17 bases between them. The CDR3 is made up of 15 amino acids. The CDR3 sequence is CASSPAVGSRYGYTF. CDR3 DNA: TGTGCCAGCAGTCCGGCCGTCGGCAGTCGCTATGGCTACACCTTC.

The chain employs TRBV6-4 and TRBJ2-7; 9 nucleotides match TRBD1. V shed 2 bases, J shed 8 bases, and the junction held 10 bases outside the gene matches. CDR1 and CDR2 from the germline V gene are MRHNA and SNTAGT. The CDR3 runs 15 residues. This CDR3 is CASSDKDRGFYKQYF. The CDR3 nucleotides are TGTGCCAGCAGTGACAAGGACAGGGGTTTTTACAAGCAGTACTTC.

The V call is TRBV4-1, the J call TRBJ2-7; 12 nucleotides agree with TRBD1. Germline V lookup: CDR1 MGHRA, CDR2 YSYEKL. V dropped 5 bases and J dropped 9; count of bases not matched to a gene: 11. This CDR3 comprises 15 residues. Here the CDR3 reads CASSNLGQGAIRQYF. The CDR3 bases are TGCGCCAGCAGCAACCTGGGACAGGGGGCTATTCGGCAGTACTTC.

This clonotype came up a few times. The J gene is TRBJ1-6, the V gene TRBV20-1; tentatively, D is TRBD1 (5 bases). The CDR3 has 16 amino acids. Trimming took 0 bases from V and 10 from J, leaving 19 bases between them. From germline, CDR1 is DFQATT and CDR2 SNEGSKA (reference sequence). CDR3 DNA: TGCAGTGCTAGAGATCAAGTAGTGGGGGATGGATCACCCCTCCACTTT. This translates into CSARDQVVGDGSPLHF.

The gene calls are TRBV12-3 or TRBV12-4 and TRBJ1-1; possibly TRBD1 for D (6 bases). V was trimmed by 1 base and J by 6 bases, leaving 6 bases between them. The CDR3 consists of 12 residues. The CDR3 region is CASSLGGPEAFF. CDR3 DNA sequence: TGTGCCAGCAGTTTAGGGGGGCCTGAAGCTTTCTTT.

This chain connects TRBV12-3 or TRBV12-4 to TRBJ2-3; D tentatively fits TRBD1 or TRBD2 (5 bases each). The CDR3 totals 13 residues. The germline V and J ends were trimmed by 6 bases and 14 bases, with 21 bases remaining between them. CDR3 sequence reads: CASSLHIGTGRYF. The CDR3 DNA reads TGTGCCAGCAGCTTGCATATCGGGACGGGTCGGTATTTT.

A note on this clonotype: An end of the junction does not agree with germline; a read error may underlie this. The V and J genes are TRBV7-6 and TRBJ2-3, with D perhaps TRBD2 (5 bases). This CDR3 has 12 amino acids. Germline CDR1 and CDR2: SGHVS and FNYEAQ. CDR3 region: CASSLTEDLRYF. In DNA, the CDR3 is TGTGCCAGCAGCTTGACGGAGGACCTCAGGTATTTC.

A single count supports this clonotype. The chain is built from TRBV7-8 and TRBJ2-3; D gene unclear. With the DNA end fitting TRBJ1-1 better, the J assignment may be wrong. Germline assignment: CDR1 SGHVS and CDR2 FQNEAQ. The CDR3 extends over 13 amino acids. The CDR3 sequence is CASRPDTTRRAFF. In nucleotides, the CDR3 is TGTGCCAGCAGACCTGACACCACCCGTCGAGCTTTCTTT.

To note about this clonotype: Likely a read error: the CDR3 ends without its conserved phenylalanine or tryptophan. The rearrangement joins TRBV5-6 to TRBJ1-2; unclear D gene. Trimming cost V 0 bases and J 2 bases, with 8 bases left between them. The CDR3 length is 14 residues. Germline loops: CDR1 SGHDT, CDR2 YYEEEE. CDR3 sequence (DNA): TGTGCCAGCAGCTTGGTAGGCAGCAACTATGGCTACACCCTC. Amino acids: CASSLVGSNYGYTL.